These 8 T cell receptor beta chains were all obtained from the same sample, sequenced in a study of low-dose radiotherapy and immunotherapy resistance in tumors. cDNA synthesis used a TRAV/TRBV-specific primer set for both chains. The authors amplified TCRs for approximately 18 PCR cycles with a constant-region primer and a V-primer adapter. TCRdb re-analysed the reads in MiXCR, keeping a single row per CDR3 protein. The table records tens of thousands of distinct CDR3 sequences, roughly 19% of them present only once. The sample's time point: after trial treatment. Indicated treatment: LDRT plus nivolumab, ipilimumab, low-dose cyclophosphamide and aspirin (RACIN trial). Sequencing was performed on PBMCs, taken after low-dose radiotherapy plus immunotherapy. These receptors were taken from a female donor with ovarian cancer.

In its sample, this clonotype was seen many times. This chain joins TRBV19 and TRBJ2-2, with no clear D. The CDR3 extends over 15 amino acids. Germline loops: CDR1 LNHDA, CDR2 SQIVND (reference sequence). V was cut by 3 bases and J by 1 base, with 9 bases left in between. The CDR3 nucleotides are TGTGCCAGTAGTATCCCTTCCCAGAACACCGGGGAGCTGTTTTTT. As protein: CASSIPSQNTGELFF.

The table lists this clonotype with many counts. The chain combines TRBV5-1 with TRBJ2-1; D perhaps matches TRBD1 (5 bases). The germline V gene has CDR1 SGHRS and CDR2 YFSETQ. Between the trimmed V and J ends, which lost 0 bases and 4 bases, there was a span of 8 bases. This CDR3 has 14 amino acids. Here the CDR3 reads CASSLEGLYNEQFF. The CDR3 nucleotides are TGCGCCAGCAGCTTGGAGGGGTTGTACAATGAGCAGTTCTTC. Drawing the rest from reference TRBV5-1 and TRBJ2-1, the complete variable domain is KAGVTQTPRYLIKTRGQQVTLSCSPISGHRSVSWYQQTPGQGLQFLFEYFSETQRNKGNFPGRFSGRQFSNSRSEMNVSTLELGDSALYLCASSLEGLYNEQFFGPGTRLTVL.

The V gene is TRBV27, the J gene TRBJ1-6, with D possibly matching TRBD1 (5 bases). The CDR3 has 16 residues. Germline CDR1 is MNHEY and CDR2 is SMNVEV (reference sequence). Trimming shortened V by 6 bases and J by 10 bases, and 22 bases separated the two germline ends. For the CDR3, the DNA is TGTGCCAGCAGCAGCCAGGGACCGCCAGCCGGATCACCCCTCCACTTT. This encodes CASSSQGPPAGSPLHF.

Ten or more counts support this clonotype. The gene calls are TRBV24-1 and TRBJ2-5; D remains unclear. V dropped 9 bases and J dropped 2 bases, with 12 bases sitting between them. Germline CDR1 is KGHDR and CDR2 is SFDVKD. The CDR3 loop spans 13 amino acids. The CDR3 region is CATGPLGQETQYF. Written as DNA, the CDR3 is TGTGCCACCGGACCCCTAGGGCAAGAGACCCAGTACTTC.

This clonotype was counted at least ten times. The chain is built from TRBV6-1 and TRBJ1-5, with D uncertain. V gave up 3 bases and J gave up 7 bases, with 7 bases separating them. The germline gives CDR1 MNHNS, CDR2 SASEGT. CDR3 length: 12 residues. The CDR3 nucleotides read TGTGCCAGCAGTGATCGAGGGCAGCCCCAGCATTTT. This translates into CASSDRGQPQHF.

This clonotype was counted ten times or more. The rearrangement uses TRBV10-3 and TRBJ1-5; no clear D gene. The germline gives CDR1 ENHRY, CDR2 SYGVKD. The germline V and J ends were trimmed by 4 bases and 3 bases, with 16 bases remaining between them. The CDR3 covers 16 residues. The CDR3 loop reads CAISAGRTEDNQPQHF. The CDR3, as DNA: TGTGCCATCAGTGCTGGGAGGACTGAAGACAATCAGCCCCAGCATTTT.

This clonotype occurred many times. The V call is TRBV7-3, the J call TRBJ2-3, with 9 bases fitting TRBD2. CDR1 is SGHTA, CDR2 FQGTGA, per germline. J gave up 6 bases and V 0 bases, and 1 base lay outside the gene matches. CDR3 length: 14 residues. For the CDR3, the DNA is TGTGCCAGCAGCTTAACGAGCGGGGGGGATACGCAGTATTTT. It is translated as CASSLTSGGDTQYF.

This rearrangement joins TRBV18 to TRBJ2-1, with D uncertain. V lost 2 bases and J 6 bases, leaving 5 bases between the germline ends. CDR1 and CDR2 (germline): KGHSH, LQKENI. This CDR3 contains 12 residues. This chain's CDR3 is CASSPLTNEQFF. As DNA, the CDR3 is TGTGCCAGCTCACCATTGACCAATGAGCAGTTCTTC.